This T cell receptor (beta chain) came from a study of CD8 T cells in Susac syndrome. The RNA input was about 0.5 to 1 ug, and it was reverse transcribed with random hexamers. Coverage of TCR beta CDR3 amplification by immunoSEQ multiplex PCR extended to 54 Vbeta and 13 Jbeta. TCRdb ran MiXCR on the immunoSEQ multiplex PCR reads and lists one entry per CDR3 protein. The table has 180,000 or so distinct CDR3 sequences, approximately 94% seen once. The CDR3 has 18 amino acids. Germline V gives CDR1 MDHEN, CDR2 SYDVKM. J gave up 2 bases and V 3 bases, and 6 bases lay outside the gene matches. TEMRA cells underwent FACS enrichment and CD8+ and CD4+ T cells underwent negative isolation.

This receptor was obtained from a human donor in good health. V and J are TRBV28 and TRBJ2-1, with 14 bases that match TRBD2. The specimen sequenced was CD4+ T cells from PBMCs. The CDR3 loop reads CASSFWGLAGAPYNEQFF. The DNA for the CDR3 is TGTGCCAGCAGTTTTTGGGGACTAGCGGGAGCCCCCTACAATGAGCAGTTCTTC.